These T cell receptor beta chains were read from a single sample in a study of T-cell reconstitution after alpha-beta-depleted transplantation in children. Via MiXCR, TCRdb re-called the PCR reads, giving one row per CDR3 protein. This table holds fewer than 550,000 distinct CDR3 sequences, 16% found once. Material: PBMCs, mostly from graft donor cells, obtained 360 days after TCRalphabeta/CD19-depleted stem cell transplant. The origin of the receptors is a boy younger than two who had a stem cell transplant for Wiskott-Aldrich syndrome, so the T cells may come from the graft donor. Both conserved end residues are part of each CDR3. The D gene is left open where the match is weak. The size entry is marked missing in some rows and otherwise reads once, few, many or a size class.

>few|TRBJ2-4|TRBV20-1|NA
TGCAGTGCTAGGGCTTCCAAAAACATTCAGTACTTC
CSARASKNIQYF
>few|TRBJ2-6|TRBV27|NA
TGTGCCAGCAGGCCGGCTTGGGTATCTGGGGCCAACGTCCTGACTTTC
CASRPAWVSGANVLTF
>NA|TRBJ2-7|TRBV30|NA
TGTGCCTGGATTTCGTCGGGACTCTACGAGCAGTACTTC
CAWISSGLYEQYF
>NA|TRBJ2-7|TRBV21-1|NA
TGTGCCAGCAGCAAAGTCCGGGGACGCCTCTTCACCTACGAGCAGTACTTC
CASSKVRGRLFTYEQYF
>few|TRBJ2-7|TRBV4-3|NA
TGCGCCAGCAGCCAAGAGCTGGTGGGAGGATGGTACGAGCAGTACTTC
CASSQELVGGWYEQYF
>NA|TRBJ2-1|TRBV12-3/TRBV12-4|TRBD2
TGTGCCAGCACCGCAAATCGGTTTAGCGGGATAAAGGGGTCCTACAATGAGCAGTTCTTC
CASTANRFSGIKGSYNEQFF
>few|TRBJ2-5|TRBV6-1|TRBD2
TGTGCCAGCAGTCCGGGACTAGCGGACTCGTACCAAGAGACCCAGTACTTC
CASSPGLADSYQETQYF
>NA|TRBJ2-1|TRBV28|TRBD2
TGTGCCAGCAGTTTGGCTAGCGGGAGTCTGAGGAATGAGCAGTTCTTC
CASSLASGSLRNEQFF
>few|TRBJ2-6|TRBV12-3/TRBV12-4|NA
TGTGCCAGCAGTCCATACCCCTCTGGGGCCAACGTCCTGACTTTC
CASSPYPSGANVLTF
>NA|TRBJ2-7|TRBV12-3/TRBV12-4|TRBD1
TGTGCCAGCAGTTCCTCCGACAGGGATCATCCCTACGAGCAGTACTTC
CASSSSDRDHPYEQYF
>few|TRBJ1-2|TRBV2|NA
TGTGCCAGCAGTGAAGAGAACTATGGCTACACCTTC
CASSEENYGYTF
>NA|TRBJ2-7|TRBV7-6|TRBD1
TGTGCCAGCAGCTTAACCCAGGGGGACGAGCAGTACTTC
CASSLTQGDEQYF
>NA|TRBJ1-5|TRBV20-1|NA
TGCAGTGCTAGCGCCGGACAGTTCCGCAATCAGCCCCAGCATTTT
CSASAGQFRNQPQHF
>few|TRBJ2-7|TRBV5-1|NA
TGCGCCAGCAGCTTGGCCGGCGGACAAACTCTCTGGTACGAGCAGTACTTC
CASSLAGGQTLWYEQYF
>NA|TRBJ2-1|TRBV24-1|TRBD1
TGTGCCACCAGTGATTTGGACAGGGCAACAGGCAATGAGCAGTTCTTC
CATSDLDRATGNEQFF
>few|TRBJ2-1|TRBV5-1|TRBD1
TGCGCCAGCCGGACAGGGATTAACAATGAGCAGTTCTTC
CASRTGINNEQFF
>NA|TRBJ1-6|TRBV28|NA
TGTGCCAGCAGGAGGAATTCACCCCTCCACTTT
CASRRNSPLHF
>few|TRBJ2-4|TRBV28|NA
TGTGCCAGCAGTTTAGTCCCTAAAATAGCCAAAAACATTCAGTACTTC
CASSLVPKIAKNIQYF
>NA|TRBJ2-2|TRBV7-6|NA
TGTGCCAGCAGCTTAGTCGCCCCCATCGCGAACACCGGGGAGCTGTTTTTT
CASSLVAPIANTGELFF
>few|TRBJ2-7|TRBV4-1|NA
TGCGCCAGCAGCCAAGGACAAGACCCTTACTACGAGCAGTACTTC
CASSQGQDPYYEQYF
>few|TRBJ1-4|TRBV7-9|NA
TGTGCCAGCAGCCCCCAGGGGGAAAAACTGTTTTTT
CASSPQGEKLFF
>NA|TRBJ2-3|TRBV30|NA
TGTGCCTGGAGCCTAACTTACGGGGGTCCGGATACGCAGTATTTT
CAWSLTYGGPDTQYF
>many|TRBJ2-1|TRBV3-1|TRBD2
TGTGCCAGCAGCCGGGGACTAGCGGGAGGGTACAATGAGCAGTTCTTC
CASSRGLAGGYNEQFF
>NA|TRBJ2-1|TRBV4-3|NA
TGCGCCAGCAGCCAAACCCTCGCTAGGAATGAGCAGTTCTTC
CASSQTLARNEQFF
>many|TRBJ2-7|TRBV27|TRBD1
TGTGCCAGCAGTCCGCGGACAGGGGGGCCTAGGTACGAGCAGTACTTC
CASSPRTGGPRYEQYF
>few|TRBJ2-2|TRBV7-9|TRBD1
TGTGCCAGCAGCTTAGTGGGGACAGTCCCAACCGGGGAGCTGTTTTTT
CASSLVGTVPTGELFF
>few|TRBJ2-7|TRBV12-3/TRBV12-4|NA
TGTGCCAGCAGTTTAGCGTCGCACAGTGACGAGCAGTACTTC
CASSLASHSDEQYF
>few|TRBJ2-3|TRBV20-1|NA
TGCAGTGCTGAGTCCTGGGGGTTAACAGATACGCAGTATTTT
CSAESWGLTDTQYF
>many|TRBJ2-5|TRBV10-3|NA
TGTGCCATCAGTGTACGGGCCCAAGAGACCCAGTACTTC
CAISVRAQETQYF
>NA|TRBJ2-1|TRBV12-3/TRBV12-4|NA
TGTGCCAGCACCCCGACTCACACGGGTGAGCAGTTCTTC
CASTPTHTGEQFF
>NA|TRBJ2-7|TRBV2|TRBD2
TGTGCCAGCAGTGGGGGACTAGGAGCCGAGCAGTACTTC
CASSGGLGAEQYF
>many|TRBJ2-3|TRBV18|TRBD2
TGTGCCAGCTCACCTAGCGGGAAGAGCACAGATACGCAGTATTTT
CASSPSGKSTDTQYF
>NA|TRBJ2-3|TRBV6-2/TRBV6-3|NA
TGTGCTAGCAGTAACCCCCAGGGGAGGGGCACAGATACGCAGTATTTT
CASSNPQGRGTDTQYF
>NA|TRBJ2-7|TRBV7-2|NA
TGTGCCAGCTCGTATAACAGGGACCTCTCCTACGAGCAGTACTTC
CASSYNRDLSYEQYF
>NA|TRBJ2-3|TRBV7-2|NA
TGTGCCAGCAGCTCTTATGCCCGTACAGATACGCAGTATTTT
CASSSYARTDTQYF
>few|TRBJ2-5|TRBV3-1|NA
TGTGCCAGCAGCCAATTAGGGTGGGGCCGCACCCAGTACTTC
CASSQLGWGRTQYF
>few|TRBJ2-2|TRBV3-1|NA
TGTGCCAGCAGCGCTCTACAGGGAGGGACCGGGGAGCTGTTTTTT
CASSALQGGTGELFF
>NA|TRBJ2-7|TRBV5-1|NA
TGCGCCAACCAAACGACAGGCTGCTCCTACGAGCAGTACTTC
CANQTTGCSYEQYF
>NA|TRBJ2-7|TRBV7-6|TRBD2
TGTGCCAGCAGCTCCCGAAGGGGAGGGAACGAGCAGTACTTC
CASSSRRGGNEQYF
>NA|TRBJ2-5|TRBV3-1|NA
TGTGCCAGCAGCCAACTGGCAAAAGAGACCCAGTACTTC
CASSQLAKETQYF
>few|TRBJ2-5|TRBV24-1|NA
TGTGCCACCAGTGATTTGCTCCACAGGACCCCGCAAGAGACCCAGTACTTC
CATSDLLHRTPQETQYF
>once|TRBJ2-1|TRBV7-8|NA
TGTGCCAGCAGCGGGACCTACCTTTTGGGCAATGAGCAGTTCTTC
CASSGTYLLGNEQFF
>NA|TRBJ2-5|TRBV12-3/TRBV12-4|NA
TGTGCCAGCAGTCCGTTGTTACGCAACAAAGAGACCCAGTACTTC
CASSPLLRNKETQYF
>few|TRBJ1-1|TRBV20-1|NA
TGCAGTGCTAAAATGGTAAATAGCGAAGCTTTCTTT
CSAKMVNSEAFF
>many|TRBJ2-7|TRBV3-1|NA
TGTGCCAGCAGCCAAGATTGGCCAGGCAAAACCTACGAGCAGTACTTC
CASSQDWPGKTYEQYF
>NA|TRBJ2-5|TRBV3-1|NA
TGTGCCAGCAGCCAAGAGGGCGCCGACCGAGAGACCCAGTACTTC
CASSQEGADRETQYF
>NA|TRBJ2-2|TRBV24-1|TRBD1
TGTGCCACCAGTGATCGCCGGACAGGGGAAAGGACCGGGGAGCTGTTTTTT
CATSDRRTGERTGELFF
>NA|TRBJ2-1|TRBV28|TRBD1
TGTGCCAGCAGTTTTTTGGACAGGTCCTACAATGAGCAGTTCTTC
CASSFLDRSYNEQFF
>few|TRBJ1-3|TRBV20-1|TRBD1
TGCAGTGCCTCCAGGGACAGTCGTGGAAACACCATATATTTT
CSASRDSRGNTIYF
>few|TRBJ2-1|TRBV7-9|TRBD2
TGTGCCAGCAGCTTCGGGGGGGGTGAGCAGTTCTTC
CASSFGGGEQFF
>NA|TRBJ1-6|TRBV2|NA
TGTGCCAGCAGCTCAACGGGTCTGGCAAATTCACCCCTCCACTTT
CASSSTGLANSPLHF